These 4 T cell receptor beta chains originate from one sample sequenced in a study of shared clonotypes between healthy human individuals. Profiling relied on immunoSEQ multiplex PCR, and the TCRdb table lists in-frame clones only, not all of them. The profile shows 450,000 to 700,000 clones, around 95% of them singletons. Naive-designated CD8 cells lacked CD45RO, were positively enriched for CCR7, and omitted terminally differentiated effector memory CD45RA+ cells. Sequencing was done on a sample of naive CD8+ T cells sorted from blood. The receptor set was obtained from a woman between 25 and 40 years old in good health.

The CDR3 is CASSPRDSKNIQYF. The CDR3 DNA reads as TGTGCCAGCAGCCCACGGGACAGTAAAAACATTCAGTACTTC. V and J are TRBV13 and TRBJ2-4; TRBD1 agrees at 7 bases. Germline trimming cut 5 bases from V and 4 bases from J; bases unmatched to any gene: 5. The CDR3 runs 14 residues. Germline V gene data show CDR1 as PRHDT and CDR2 as FYEKMQ (reference sequence).

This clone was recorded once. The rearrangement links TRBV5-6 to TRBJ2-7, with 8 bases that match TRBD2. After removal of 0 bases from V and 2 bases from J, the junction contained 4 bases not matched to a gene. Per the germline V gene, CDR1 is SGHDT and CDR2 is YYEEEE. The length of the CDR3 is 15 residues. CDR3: CASSLASGWPYEQYF. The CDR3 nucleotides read TGTGCCAGCAGCTTGGCTAGCGGGTGGCCCTACGAGCAGTACTTC.

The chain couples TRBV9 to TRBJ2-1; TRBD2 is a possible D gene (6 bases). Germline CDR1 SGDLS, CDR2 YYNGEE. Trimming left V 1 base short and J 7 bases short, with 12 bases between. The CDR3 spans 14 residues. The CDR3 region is CASSVSGSLNEQFF. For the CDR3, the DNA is TGTGCCAGCAGCGTATCCGGGAGCCTGAATGAGCAGTTCTTC.

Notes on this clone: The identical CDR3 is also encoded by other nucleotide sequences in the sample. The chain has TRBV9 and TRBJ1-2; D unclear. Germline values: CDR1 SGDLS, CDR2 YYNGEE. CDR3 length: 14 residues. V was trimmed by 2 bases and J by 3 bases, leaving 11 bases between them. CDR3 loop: CASSVSREDYGYTF. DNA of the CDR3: TGTGCCAGCAGCGTTAGTAGAGAGGACTATGGCTACACCTTC.